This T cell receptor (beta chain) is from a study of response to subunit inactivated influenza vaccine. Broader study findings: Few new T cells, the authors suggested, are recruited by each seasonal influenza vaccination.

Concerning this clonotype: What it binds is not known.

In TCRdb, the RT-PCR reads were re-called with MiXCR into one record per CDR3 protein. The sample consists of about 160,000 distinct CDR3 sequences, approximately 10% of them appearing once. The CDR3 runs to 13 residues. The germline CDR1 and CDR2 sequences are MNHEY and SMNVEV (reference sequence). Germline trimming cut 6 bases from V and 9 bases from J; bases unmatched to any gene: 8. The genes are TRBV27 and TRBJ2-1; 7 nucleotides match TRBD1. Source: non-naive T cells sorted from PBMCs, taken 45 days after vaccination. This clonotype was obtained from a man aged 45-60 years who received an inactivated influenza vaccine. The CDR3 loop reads CASRRTGDGEQFF. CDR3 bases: TGTGCCAGCAGAAGAACAGGGGACGGTGAGCAGTTCTTC.